This T cell receptor beta chain was found in a study of blood T cells in healthy people across ages. In the study overall: Every two T cells gave about one barcoded beta molecule via template switching. Points from the study as a whole: Compared with aged donors, long-lived donors showed fewer expanded clones, suggesting selection. Older age went with lower TCR beta diversity per million T cells, in a roughly linear way.

Germline V gene lookup returns CDR1 SGHKS and CDR2 YYEKEE (reference sequence). The V end lost 3 bases, the J end lost 0 bases, and 13 bases lay between the germline ends. There are 15 residues in the CDR3. As regards this clonotype: Its specificity is not known.

Next came a second PCR, run for about 6 to 12 cycles, which used a sample-barcoded 5' primer along with a J-beta primer mix. Using its own MiXCR run on the 5' RACE reads, TCRdb lists one record per CDR3 protein. This table has roughly 570,000 distinct CDR3 sequences, approximately 25% appearing once. Sequencing used blood. This chain uses TRBV5-5 with TRBJ2-7; TRBD1 is a possible D gene (6 bases). This TCR derives from a woman in her 70s in good health. The CDR3 DNA follows: TGTGCCAGCAGCTATGACAGGCGAAGCTCCTACGAGCAGTACTTC. Protein sequence: CASSYDRRSSYEQYF.